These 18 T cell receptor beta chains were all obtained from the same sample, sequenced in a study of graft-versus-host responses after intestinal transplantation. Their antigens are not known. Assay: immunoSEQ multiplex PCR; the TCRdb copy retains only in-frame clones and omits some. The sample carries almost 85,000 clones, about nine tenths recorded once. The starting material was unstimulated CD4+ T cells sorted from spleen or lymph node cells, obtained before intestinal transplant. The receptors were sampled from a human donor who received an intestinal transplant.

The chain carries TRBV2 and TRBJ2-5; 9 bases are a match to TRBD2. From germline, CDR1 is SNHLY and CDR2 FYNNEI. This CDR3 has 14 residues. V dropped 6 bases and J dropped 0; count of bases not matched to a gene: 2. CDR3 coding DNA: TGTGCCAGCAGGTCTAGCGGGGACCAAGAGACCCAGTACTTC. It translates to CASRSSGDQETQYF.

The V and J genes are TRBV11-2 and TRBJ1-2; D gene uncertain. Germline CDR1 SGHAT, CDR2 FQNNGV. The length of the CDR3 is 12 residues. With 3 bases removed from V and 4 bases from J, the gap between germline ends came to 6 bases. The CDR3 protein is CASSLGSYGYTF. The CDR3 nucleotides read TGTGCCAGCAGCTTGGGCAGCTATGGCTACACCTTC.

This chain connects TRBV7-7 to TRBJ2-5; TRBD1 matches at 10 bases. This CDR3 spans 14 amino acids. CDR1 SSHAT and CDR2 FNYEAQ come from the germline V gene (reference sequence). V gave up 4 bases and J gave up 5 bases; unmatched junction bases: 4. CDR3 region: CASSSDRGPETQYF. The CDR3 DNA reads TGTGCCAGCAGCTCCGACAGGGGGCCCGAGACCCAGTACTTC. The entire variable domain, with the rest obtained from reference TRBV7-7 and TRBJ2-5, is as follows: GAGVSQSPRYKVTKRGQDVTLRCDPISSHATLYWYQQALGQGPEFLTYFNYEAQPDKSGLPSDRFSAERPEGSISTLTIQRTEQRDSAMYRCASSSDRGPETQYFGPGTRLLVL.

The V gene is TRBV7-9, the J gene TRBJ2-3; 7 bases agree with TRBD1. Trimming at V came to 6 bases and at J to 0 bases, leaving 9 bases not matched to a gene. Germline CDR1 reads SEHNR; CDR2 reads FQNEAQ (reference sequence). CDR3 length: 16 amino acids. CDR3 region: CASSPFTGASTDTQYF. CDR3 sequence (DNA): TGTGCCAGCAGTCCCTTCACAGGGGCCAGCACAGATACGCAGTATTTT.

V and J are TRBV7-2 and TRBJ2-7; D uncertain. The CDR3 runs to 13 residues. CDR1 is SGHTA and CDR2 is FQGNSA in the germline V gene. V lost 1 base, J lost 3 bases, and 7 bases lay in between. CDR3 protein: CASSLGKRYEQYF. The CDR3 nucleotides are TGTGCCAGCAGCTTAGGAAAGCGCTACGAGCAGTACTTC.

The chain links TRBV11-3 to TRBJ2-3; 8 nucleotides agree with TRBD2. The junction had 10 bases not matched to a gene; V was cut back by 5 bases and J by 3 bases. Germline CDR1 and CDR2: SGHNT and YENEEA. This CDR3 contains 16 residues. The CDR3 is CASSTRSPGGTDTQYF. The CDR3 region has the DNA TGTGCCAGCAGCACCCGAAGCCCGGGGGGGACAGATACGCAGTATTTT.

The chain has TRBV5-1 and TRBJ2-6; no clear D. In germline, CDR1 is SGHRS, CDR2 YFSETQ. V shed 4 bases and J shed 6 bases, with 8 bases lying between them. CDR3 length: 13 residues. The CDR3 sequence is CASSPGEANVLTF. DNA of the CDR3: TGCGCCAGCAGCCCCGGTGAGGCCAACGTCCTGACTTTC.

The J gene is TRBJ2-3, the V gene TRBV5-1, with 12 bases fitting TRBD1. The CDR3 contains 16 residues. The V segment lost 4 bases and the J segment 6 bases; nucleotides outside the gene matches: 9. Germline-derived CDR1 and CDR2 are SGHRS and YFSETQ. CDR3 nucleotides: TGCGCCAGCAGCGCGGGACAGGGGGCCTTCGTGGATACGCAGTATTTT. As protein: CASSAGQGAFVDTQYF.

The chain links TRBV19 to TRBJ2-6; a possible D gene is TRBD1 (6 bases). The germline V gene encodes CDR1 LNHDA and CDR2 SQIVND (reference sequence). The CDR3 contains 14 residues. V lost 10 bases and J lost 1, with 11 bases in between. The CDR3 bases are TGTGCCACAGGGGACCCATCTGGGGCCAACGTCCTGACTTTC. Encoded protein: CATGDPSGANVLTF.

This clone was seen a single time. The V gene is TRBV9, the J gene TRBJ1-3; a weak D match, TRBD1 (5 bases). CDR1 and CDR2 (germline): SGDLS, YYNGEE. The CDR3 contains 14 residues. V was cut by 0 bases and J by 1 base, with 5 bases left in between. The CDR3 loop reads CASSVGQSGNTIYF. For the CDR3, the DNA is TGTGCCAGCAGCGTAGGACAGTCTGGAAACACCATATATTTT. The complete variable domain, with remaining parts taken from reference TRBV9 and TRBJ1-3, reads DSGVTQTPKHLITATGQRVTLRCSPRSGDLSVYWYQQSLDQGLQFLIQYYNGEERAKGNILERFSAQQFPDLHSELNLSSLELGDSALYFCASSVGQSGNTIYFGEGSWLTVV.

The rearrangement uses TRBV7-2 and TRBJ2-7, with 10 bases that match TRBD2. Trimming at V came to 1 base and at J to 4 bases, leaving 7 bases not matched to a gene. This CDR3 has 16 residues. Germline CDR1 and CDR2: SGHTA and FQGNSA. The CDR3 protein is CASSLVSGTSVYEQYF. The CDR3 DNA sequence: TGTGCCAGCAGCTTAGTCTCCGGGACTAGCGTATACGAGCAGTACTTC.

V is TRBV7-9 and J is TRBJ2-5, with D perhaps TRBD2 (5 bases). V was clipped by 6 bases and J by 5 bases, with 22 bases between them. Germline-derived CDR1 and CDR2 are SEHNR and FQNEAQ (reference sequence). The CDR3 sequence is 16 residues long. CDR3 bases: TGTGCCAGCAGTCGTACGGACCCCGGACTTTGGGAGACCCAGTACTTC. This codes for CASSRTDPGLWETQYF.

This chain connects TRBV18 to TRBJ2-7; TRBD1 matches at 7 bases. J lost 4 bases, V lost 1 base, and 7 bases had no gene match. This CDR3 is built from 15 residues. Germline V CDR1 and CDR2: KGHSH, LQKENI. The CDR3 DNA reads TGTGCCAGCTCACCACGCCGGGACAGTCCTTACGAGCAGTACTTC. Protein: CASSPRRDSPYEQYF.

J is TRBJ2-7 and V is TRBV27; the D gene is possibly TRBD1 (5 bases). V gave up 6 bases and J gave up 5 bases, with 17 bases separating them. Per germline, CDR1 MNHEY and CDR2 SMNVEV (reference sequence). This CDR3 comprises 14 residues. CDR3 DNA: TGTGCCAGCAGCAGTGGTCACAGGTCCCACGAGCAGTACTTC. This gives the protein CASSSGHRSHEQYF.

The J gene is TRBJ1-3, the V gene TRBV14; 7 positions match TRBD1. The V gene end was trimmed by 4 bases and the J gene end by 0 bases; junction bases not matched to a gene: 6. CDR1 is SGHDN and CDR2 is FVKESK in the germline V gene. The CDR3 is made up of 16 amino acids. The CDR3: CASSPDRTYSGNTIYF. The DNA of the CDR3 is TGTGCCAGCAGCCCGGACAGGACTTACTCTGGAAACACCATATATTTT.

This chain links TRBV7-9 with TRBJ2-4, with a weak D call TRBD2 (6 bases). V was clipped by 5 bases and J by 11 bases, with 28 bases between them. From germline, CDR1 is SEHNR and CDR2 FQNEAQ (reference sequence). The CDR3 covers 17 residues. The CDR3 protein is CASSGDSWISSSLLQYF. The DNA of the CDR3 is TGTGCCAGCAGCGGGGACTCATGGATATCGAGTTCCCTCCTTCAGTACTTC.

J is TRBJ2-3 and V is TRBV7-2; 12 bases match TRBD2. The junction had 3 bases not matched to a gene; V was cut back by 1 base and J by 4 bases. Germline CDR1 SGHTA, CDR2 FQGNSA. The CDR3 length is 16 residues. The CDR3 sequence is CASSLVASGGADTQYF. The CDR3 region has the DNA TGTGCCAGCAGCTTAGTGGCTAGCGGGGGGGCAGATACGCAGTATTTT.

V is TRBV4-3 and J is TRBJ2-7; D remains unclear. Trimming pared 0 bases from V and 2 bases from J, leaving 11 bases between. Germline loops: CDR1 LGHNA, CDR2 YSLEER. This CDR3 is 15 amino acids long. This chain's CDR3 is CASSQEPKKTYEQYF. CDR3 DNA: TGCGCCAGCAGCCAAGAACCTAAGAAGACCTACGAGCAGTACTTC.